This TCR beta chain was recorded in a study of T cell responses to AZD1222 COVID-19 vaccine. A single count supports this clone. The CDR3 has 17 amino acids. Germline V gene data show CDR1 as ENHRY and CDR2 as SYGVKD. Trimming left V 0 bases short and J 2 bases short, with 15 bases between. Profiling relied on immunoSEQ multiplex PCR, and the TCRdb table lists in-frame clones only, not all of them. This sample yields around 190,000 clones, of which 94% are seen a single time; 1.6% belongs to the top ten. This sequence joins TRBV10-3 and TRBJ2-3; no reliable D call. This receptor was identified in an adult who received the AZD1222 COVID-19 vaccine. This sample comprised peripheral blood, obtained 28 days after the second AZD1222 dose. The CDR3 DNA reads TGTGCCATCAGTGAGTCGAGTACTGCCGTCCCCACAGATACGCAGTATTTT. Its translation: CAISESSTAVPTDTQYF.